The 18 T cell receptor beta chains listed next were all sequenced from one sample in a study of CD8+CD57+ T cells in acquired aplastic anemia. Genomic DNA served as template for TCR beta VDJ and CDR3 profiling. TCRdb reanalysed the reads using MiXCR and keeps one entry per CDR3 protein. The repertoire consists of about 160,000 distinct CDR3 sequences, with 70% to 80% occurring once and the leading ten covering roughly half. Patients who underwent sequencing had shown CD8+CD57+ cell expansion by flow cytometry. Specimen: sorted CD4+, CD8+, or CD8+CD57+ T cells (not recorded which) from PBMCs. Receptors originate from a human donor with aplastic anemia.

The chain links TRBV20-1 to TRBJ1-2; D ambiguous. CDR1 DFQATT and CDR2 SNEGSKA come from the germline V gene (reference sequence). V was shortened by 5 bases and J by 8 bases, with 15 bases between the two germline ends. The CDR3 totals 12 residues. The CDR3 bases are TGCAGTGCTGAGGACGACGTAAGGGGCTACACCTTC. Translation gives CSAEDDVRGYTF.

This clonotype was seen ten or more times. The genes are TRBV6-4 and TRBJ1-2; D is unclear. With 6 bases removed from V and 2 bases from J, the gap between germline ends came to 4 bases. This CDR3 spans 11 amino acids. Germline V lookup: CDR1 MRHNA, CDR2 SNTAGT. CDR3 nucleotides: TGTGCCAGCAGCCCAAACTATGGCTACACCTTC. Its translation: CASSPNYGYTF.

V and J are TRBV24-1 and TRBJ2-2; weak D call: TRBD1 (6 bases). Germline lookup yields CDR1 KGHDR and CDR2 SFDVKD. The ends were cut back, 3 bases at V and 1 base at J, with 14 bases in the middle. This CDR3 has 17 amino acids. The CDR3 here is CATSDPAGDRNTGELFF. Written as DNA, the CDR3 is TGTGCCACCAGTGATCCAGCAGGGGACCGGAACACCGGGGAGCTGTTTTTT.

The J gene is TRBJ2-1, the V gene TRBV24-1; no firm D call. V lost 0 bases and J 2 bases, leaving 4 bases between the germline ends. The CDR3 extends over 14 amino acids. Germline loops: CDR1 KGHDR, CDR2 SFDVKD. CDR3 DNA: TGTGCCACCAGTGATTTGAACACCTACAATGAGCAGTTCTTC. Its protein is CATSDLNTYNEQFF.

The chain uses TRBV19 and TRBJ2-7; D is unresolved. The CDR3 covers 15 residues. Per germline, CDR1 LNHDA and CDR2 SQIVND (reference sequence). V shed 3 bases and J shed 0 bases, with 12 bases lying between them. CDR3 sequence (DNA): TGTGCCAGTAGTATGGCGTTGGCGAACTCCTACGAGCAGTACTTC. Protein product: CASSMALANSYEQYF.

The rearrangement links TRBV20-1 to TRBJ2-1, with 9 bases that match TRBD2. V shed 3 bases, J shed 3 bases, and the junction held 6 bases outside the gene matches. The V gene's germline CDR1 is DFQATT and CDR2 SNEGSKA (reference sequence). The CDR3 spans 15 residues. This chain's CDR3 is CSASTLAGNYNEQFF. CDR3 in DNA: TGCAGTGCTAGCACTCTAGCGGGGAACTACAATGAGCAGTTCTTC.

The V gene is TRBV19, the J gene TRBJ1-1; no clear D gene. V was clipped by 5 bases and J by 1 base, with 14 bases between them. Germline V gives CDR1 LNHDA, CDR2 SQIVND (reference sequence). The CDR3 totals 15 residues. The CDR3 region is CASSRLHRTNTEAFF. For the CDR3, the DNA is TGTGCCAGTAGTCGGCTACATAGGACGAACACTGAAGCTTTCTTT. Variable domain in full (rest from reference TRBV19 and TRBJ1-1): DGGITQSPKYLFRKEGQNVTLSCEQNLNHDAMYWYRQDPGQGLRLIYYSQIVNDFQKGDIAEGYSVSREKKESFPLTVTSAQKNPTAFYLCASSRLHRTNTEAFFGQGTRLTVV.

The V and J genes are TRBV20-1 and TRBJ1-6; D unresolved. The CDR3 is 12 residues long. CDR1 DFQATT and CDR2 SNEGSKA come from the germline V gene (reference sequence). The germline V and J ends were trimmed by 3 bases and 11 bases, with 11 bases remaining between them. CDR3 nucleotides: TGCAGTGCTAGCCCCTCCACTCCACCCCTCCACTTT. Translated, it gives CSASPSTPPLHF.

The V gene is TRBV20-1, the J gene TRBJ1-2; D possibly corresponds to TRBD1 (5 bases). Trimming left V 5 bases short and J 3 bases short, with 16 bases between. Germline V gene data show CDR1 as DFQATT and CDR2 as SNEGSKA (reference sequence). There are 14 residues in the CDR3. The CDR3 spells CSAFPFGGDYGYTF. The CDR3 nucleotides read TGCAGTGCTTTTCCGTTCGGGGGGGACTATGGCTACACCTTC.

The chain uses TRBV19 and TRBJ2-6; D possibly uses TRBD1 or TRBD2 (5 bases each). This CDR3 is 18 amino acids long. The germline gives CDR1 LNHDA, CDR2 SQIVND (reference sequence). Trimming shortened V by 5 bases and J by 1 base, and 18 bases separated the two germline ends. The CDR3 sequence: CASSPVRGRQSGANVLTF. As DNA, the CDR3 is TGTGCCAGTAGTCCTGTGAGGGGCCGCCAGTCTGGGGCCAACGTCCTGACTTTC.

The chain uses TRBV19 and TRBJ1-1; D perhaps matches TRBD1 (6 bases). The CDR3 is 15 residues long. V was cut by 3 bases and J by 1 base, with 12 bases left in between. In germline, CDR1 is LNHDA, CDR2 SQIVND (reference sequence). CDR3: CASSIDRRPNTEAFF. DNA for the CDR3: TGTGCCAGTAGTATCGACAGGCGACCGAACACTGAAGCTTTCTTT.

V usage is TRBV10-3 and J usage is TRBJ1-1; tentatively, D is TRBD1 (5 bases). Germline CDR1 reads ENHRY; CDR2 reads SYGVKD. V was pared by 7 bases and J by 4 bases, with 10 bases between. The CDR3 is made up of 12 amino acids. The CDR3 region is CAIIAGPTEAFF. CDR3 DNA: TGTGCCATCATTGCAGGGCCCACTGAAGCTTTCTTT.

The gene calls are TRBV6-4 and TRBJ2-7, with TRBD2 matching over 8 bases. The V gene end was trimmed by 4 bases and the J gene end by 4 bases; junction bases not matched to a gene: 6. Germline-derived CDR1 and CDR2 are MRHNA and SNTAGT. This CDR3 spans 14 amino acids. The CDR3 region is CASSAGTSLYEQYF. CDR3 DNA sequence: TGTGCCAGCAGTGCCGGGACTAGTCTTTACGAGCAGTACTTC.

The table lists this clonotype with a few counts. The chain couples TRBV7-3 to TRBJ2-7; 7 nucleotides match TRBD1. The germline V gene encodes CDR1 SGHTA and CDR2 FQGTGA. The CDR3 has 14 residues. J was trimmed by 4 bases and V by 1 base; bases with no gene match: 4. In DNA, the CDR3 is TGTGCCAGCAGCTTAAAACAGGGGTCGTACGAGCAGTACTTC. Amino acids: CASSLKQGSYEQYF.

This chain links TRBV27 with TRBJ1-1; weak D call: TRBD1 (5 bases). The CDR3 sequence is 15 residues long. Germline-derived CDR1 and CDR2 are MNHEY and SMNVEV (reference sequence). V shed 0 bases and J shed 2 bases, with 10 bases lying between them. The CDR3 region is CASSLSPGSNTEAFF. CDR3 DNA: TGTGCCAGCAGTTTATCTCCAGGGTCTAACACTGAAGCTTTCTTT.

The J gene is TRBJ2-5, the V gene TRBV7-8, with D perhaps TRBD2 (6 bases). In germline, CDR1 is SGHVS, CDR2 FQNEAQ. Trimming cost V 6 bases and J 1 base, with 9 bases left between them. The length of the CDR3 is 13 residues. Here the CDR3 DNA reads TGTGCCAGCAGACGGACTATCCAAGAGACCCAGTACTTC. Translation gives CASRRTIQETQYF.

The rearrangement uses TRBV20-1 and TRBJ2-7, with TRBD2 as a possible D gene (5 bases). Germline CDR1 is DFQATT and CDR2 is SNEGSKA (reference sequence). V lost 5 bases to trimming and J lost 3 bases, with 11 bases between them. The CDR3 totals 12 residues. CDR3 in amino acids: CSAARDFYEQYF. The CDR3, as DNA: TGCAGTGCTGCCCGGGATTTCTACGAGCAGTACTTC.

The chain couples TRBV7-9 to TRBJ2-1, with TRBD2 matching 9 bases. This CDR3 has 15 residues. V lost 4 bases, J lost 3 bases, and 4 bases stayed unmatched. Germline V lookup: CDR1 SEHNR, CDR2 FQNEAQ (reference sequence). CDR3 region: CASSYLAGLYNEQFF. CDR3 DNA: TGTGCCAGCAGCTACCTAGCGGGACTCTACAATGAGCAGTTCTTC. The entire variable domain, with the rest obtained from reference TRBV7-9 and TRBJ2-1, is as follows: DTGVSQNPRHKITKRGQNVTFRCDPISEHNRLYWYRQTLGQGPEFLTYFQNEAQLEKSRLLSDRFSAERPKGSFSTLEIQRTEQGDSAMYLCASSYLAGLYNEQFFGPGTRLTVL.